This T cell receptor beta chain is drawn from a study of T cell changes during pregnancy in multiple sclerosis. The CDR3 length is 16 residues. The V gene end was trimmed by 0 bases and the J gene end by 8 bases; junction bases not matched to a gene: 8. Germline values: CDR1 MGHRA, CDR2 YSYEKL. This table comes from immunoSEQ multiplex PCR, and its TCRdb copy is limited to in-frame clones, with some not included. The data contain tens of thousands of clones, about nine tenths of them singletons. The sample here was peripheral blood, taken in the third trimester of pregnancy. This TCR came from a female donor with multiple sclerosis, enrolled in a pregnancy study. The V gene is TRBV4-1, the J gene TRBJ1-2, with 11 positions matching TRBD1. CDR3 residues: CASSQDWTGGFYGYTF. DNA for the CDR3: TGCGCCAGCAGCCAAGATTGGACAGGGGGCTTTTACGGCTACACCTTC.